A selection of T cell receptor beta chains follows, all from one sample in a study of cytomegalovirus exposure and HLA in healthy donors. Data came from immunoSEQ multiplex PCR; TCRdb stores just in-frame clones and leaves some out. Of 130,000 or so clones listed, 80% are singletons. The material sequenced was PBMCs. The receptors originated from a man younger than 45 in good health and CMV-seronegative. Both conserved end residues are part of each CDR3. The D gene is left open where the match is weak. Expanded clones get a size class; other rows say once, few or many, or leave the size out.

>TRBV7-9|15|few|TRBJ1-1|NA
TGTTCCAGCAGCCCCCCCCAGGGAATGAACACTGAAGCTTTCTTT
CSSSPPQGMNTEAFF
>TRBV6-6|16|NA|TRBJ2-7|NA
TGTGCCAGCAGTTACTTTTCTACAGGGCTTATCGACGAGCAGTACTTC
CASSYFSTGLIDEQYF
>TRBV19|12|NA|TRBJ1-2|TRBD1
TGTGCCAGCACCAGGGGGACCTATGGCTACACCTTC
CASTRGTYGYTF
>TRBV6-1|12|NA|TRBJ2-2|NA
TGTGCCAGCAAGACAGACACCGGGGAGCTGTTTTTT
CASKTDTGELFF
>TRBV5-6|15|NA|TRBJ2-3|TRBD1
TGTGCCAGCAGCTTATTTTGGCAGGGGGCTGATACGCAGTATTTT
CASSLFWQGADTQYF
>TRBV29-1|10|NA|TRBJ2-5|NA
TGCAGCGTTGTGGGCGAGACCCAGTACTTC
CSVVGETQYF
>TRBV18|14|NA|TRBJ2-1|TRBD2
TGTGCCAGCTCACCTCAGAGCGGGACGGGTGAGCAGTTCTTC
CASSPQSGTGEQFF
>TRBV5-6|16|NA|TRBJ1-5|TRBD1
TGTGCCAGCAGCGAGCTAGGGACAGGGGGGACAGGAGCCCAGCATTTT
CASSELGTGGTGAQHF
>TRBV5-4|15|NA|TRBJ2-1|TRBD1
TGTGCCAGCAGCCCCACAGGGGGCGCCTACAATGAGCAGTTCTTC
CASSPTGGAYNEQFF
>TRBV20-1|11|few|TRBJ1-2|NA
TGCAGTGCCCCCAGGGACTATGGCTACACCTTC
CSAPRDYGYTF
>TRBV6-1|13|few|TRBJ2-5|NA
TGTGCCAGCAGTGGGAGGCTAGGGGAGACCCAGTACTTC
CASSGRLGETQYF
>TRBV6-1|15|NA|TRBJ2-7|TRBD2
TGTGCCAGCAGTGAACAAACTAGCGGGAGTGGTGAGCAGTACTTC
CASSEQTSGSGEQYF
>TRBV7-3|13|NA|TRBJ2-1|NA
TGTGCCAGCAGCAAGGAGGGATTTAATGAGCAGTTCTTC
CASSKEGFNEQFF
>TRBV9|16|NA|TRBJ2-1|TRBD2
TGTGCCAGCAGCCGCCTCGGGACTAGCGGCTACAATGAGCAGTTCTTC
CASSRLGTSGYNEQFF
>TRBV6-5|16|NA|TRBJ1-3|TRBD1
TGTGCCAGCAGTTTGCGACAGGGAATCGTTGGAAACACCATATATTTT
CASSLRQGIVGNTIYF